The 7 T cell receptor beta chains given below trace back to one sample, sequenced in a study of blood T cell repertoires in COVID-19 (dated by TCRdb to the early 2020s). The library relied on the immunoSEQ multiplex PCR assay. Not all clones reach the TCRdb copy of this immuneACCESS table, which keeps in-frame sequences only. Checked studies attribute under half of the gap to unresolved V genes and leave the rest unexplained. The sample has roughly 380,000 clones on record, about nine tenths of them singletons. The ten biggest clones cover approximately 1% of the sample. Sequencing was done on a sample of PBMCs or T cells enriched from blood (not recorded which). The receptors originated from a woman younger than 45 who had been exposed to COVID-19.

Concerning this clone: The same CDR3 can be traced to other DNA sequences in this sample. The rearrangement uses TRBV7-9 and TRBJ2-7; a possible D gene is TRBD1 (5 bases). V lost 0 bases and J 5 bases, leaving 8 bases between the germline ends. The CDR3 extends over 13 amino acids. Germline CDR1 SEHNR, CDR2 FQNEAQ (reference sequence). DNA for the CDR3: TGTGCCAGCAGCTTAGCCCAGGGCCACGAGCAGTACTTC. Protein: CASSLAQGHEQYF.

The table lists this clone with a count of one. V and J are TRBV21-1 and TRBJ2-7; the D call TRBD1 from the table was never checked on the DNA. TRBV21-1 is annotated as a pseudogene. The CDR3 sequence is 15 residues long. For the CDR3, the DNA is TGTGCCAGCAGCAACGGGGACAAGGGGTCCGACGAGCAGTACTTC. Translated: CASSNGDKGSDEQYF.

This rearrangement joins TRBV12-3 or TRBV12-4 to TRBJ2-5, with TRBD2 matching 7 bases. V trimming: 6 bases; J trimming: 3 bases; junction bases outside the gene matches: 4. The CDR3 has 13 residues. CDR3 DNA sequence: TGTGCCAGCAGCCCTGGGAGGGAAGAGACCCAGTACTTC. Residues: CASSPGREETQYF.

The chain combines TRBV25-1 with TRBJ2-1, with D tentatively TRBD2 (5 bases). This CDR3 comprises 15 residues. The ends were cut back, 3 bases at V and 6 bases at J, with 15 bases in the middle. Germline V lookup: CDR1 MGHDK, CDR2 SYGVNS. In DNA, the CDR3 is TGTGCCAGCAGTGAGGGAATAGCGCACTCCAATGAGCAGTTCTTC. The encoded protein is CASSEGIAHSNEQFF.

V gene TRBV29-1 combines with J gene TRBJ1-1, with a possible D match to TRBD1 (5 bases). The germline gives CDR1 SQVTM, CDR2 ANQGSEA. The CDR3 sequence is 13 residues long. Trimming removed 6 bases at V and 1 base at J, with 12 bases between. The CDR3 nucleotides are TGCAGCGTCCCAAACCAGGGGAACACTGAAGCTTTCTTT. Translated: CSVPNQGNTEAFF.

This clone was observed once. The chain carries TRBV9 and TRBJ2-1; 9 nucleotides agree with TRBD1. V was pared by 4 bases and J by 7 bases, with 6 bases of the junction left unmatched. CDR1 and CDR2 (germline): SGDLS, YYNGEE. This CDR3 contains 14 residues. In DNA form, the CDR3 reads TGTGCCAGCAGCTCCGGGACAGGGTGGAATGAGCAGTTCTTC. Protein: CASSSGTGWNEQFF.

The chain couples TRBV5-1 to TRBJ2-5; 9 positions agree with TRBD1. V lost 4 bases and J lost 3; bases outside the gene matches: 7. From germline, CDR1 is SGHRS and CDR2 YFSETQ. The CDR3 has 15 residues. The CDR3 is CASSGGDREEETQYF. CDR3 sequence (DNA): TGCGCCAGCAGCGGTGGGGACAGGGAGGAAGAGACCCAGTACTTC.